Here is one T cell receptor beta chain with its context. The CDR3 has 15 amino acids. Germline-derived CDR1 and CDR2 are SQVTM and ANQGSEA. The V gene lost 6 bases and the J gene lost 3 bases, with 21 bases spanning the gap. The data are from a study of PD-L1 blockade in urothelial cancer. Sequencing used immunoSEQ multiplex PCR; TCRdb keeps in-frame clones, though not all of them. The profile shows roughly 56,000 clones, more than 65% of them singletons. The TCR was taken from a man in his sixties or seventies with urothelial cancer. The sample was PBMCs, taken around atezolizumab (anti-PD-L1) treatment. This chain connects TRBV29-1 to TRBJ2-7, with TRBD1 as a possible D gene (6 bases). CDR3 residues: CSVEGTSGNIYEQYF. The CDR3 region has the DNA TGCAGCGTCGAGGGGACATCGGGGAATATCTACGAGCAGTACTTC.